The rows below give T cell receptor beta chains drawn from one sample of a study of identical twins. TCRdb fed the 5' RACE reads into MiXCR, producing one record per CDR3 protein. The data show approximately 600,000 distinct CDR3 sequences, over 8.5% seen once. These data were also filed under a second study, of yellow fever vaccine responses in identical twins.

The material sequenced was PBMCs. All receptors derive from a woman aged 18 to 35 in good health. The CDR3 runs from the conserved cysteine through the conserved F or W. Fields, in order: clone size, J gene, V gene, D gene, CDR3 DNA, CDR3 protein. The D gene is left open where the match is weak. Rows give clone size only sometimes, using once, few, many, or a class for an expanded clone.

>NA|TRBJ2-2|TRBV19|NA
TGTGCCAGTATAGCCGGGAACACCGGGGAGCTGTTTTTT
CASIAGNTGELFF
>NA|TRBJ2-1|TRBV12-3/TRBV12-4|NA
TGTGCCAGCAGTGGCGCTCCCGGGGGAGAGCAGTTCTTC
CASSGAPGGEQFF
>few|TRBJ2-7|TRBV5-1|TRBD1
TGCGCCAGCAGCACCTGGGACAGATCCTACGAGCAGTACTTC
CASSTWDRSYEQYF
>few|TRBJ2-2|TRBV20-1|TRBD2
TGCAGTGCTAGACTGGGACTAGCGGGGGACACCGGGGAGCTGTTTTTT
CSARLGLAGDTGELFF
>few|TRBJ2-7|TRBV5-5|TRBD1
TGTGCCAGCAGTTTCGACAGGGGGACTTACTACGAGCAGTACTTC
CASSFDRGTYYEQYF
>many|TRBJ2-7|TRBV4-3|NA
TGCGCCAGCAGCCAATCGGACTCTTTATTCACCGAGCAGTACTTC
CASSQSDSLFTEQYF
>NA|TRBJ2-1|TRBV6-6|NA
TGTGCCAGCAGTAACGAGTTCTTC
CASSNEFF
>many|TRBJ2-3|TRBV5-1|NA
TGTGCCAGCAGCTTATCGTCAGATACGCAGTATTTT
CASSLSSDTQYF
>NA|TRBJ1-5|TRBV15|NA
TGTGCCACCAGCAGAGTCCGTGGGGGGAACAATCAGCCCCAGCATTTT
CATSRVRGGNNQPQHF
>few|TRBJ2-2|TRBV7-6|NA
TGTGCCAGCAGCCGTAGATCCACCGGGGAGCTGTTTTTT
CASSRRSTGELFF
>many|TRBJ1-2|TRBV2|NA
TGTGCCAGCAGCGGGAACAAAGGCTACACCTTC
CASSGNKGYTF
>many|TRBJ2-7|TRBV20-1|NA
TGCAGTGCTACGACGGGTCAGCAGTACTTC
CSATTGQQYF
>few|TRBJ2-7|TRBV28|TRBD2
TGTGCCAGCAGTTTTCTTGCTAGCGGGAGAATCAACGAGCAGTACTTC
CASSFLASGRINEQYF
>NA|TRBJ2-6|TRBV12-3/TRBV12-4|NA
TGTGCCAGCAGCCGAACAGGGTTTGGGGCCAACGTCCTGACTTTC
CASSRTGFGANVLTF
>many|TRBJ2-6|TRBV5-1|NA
TGCGCCAGCAGCTTCCTAGGGACTTCGACTGGGGCCAACGTCCTGACTTTC
CASSFLGTSTGANVLTF
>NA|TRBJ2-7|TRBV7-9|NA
TGTGCCAGCAGCTTAGAGGCAGGGACCAACTACGAGCAGTACTTC
CASSLEAGTNYEQYF
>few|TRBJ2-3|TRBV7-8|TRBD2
TGTGCCAGCATCGACGGACTAGCTTTCACAGATACGCAGTATTTT
CASIDGLAFTDTQYF
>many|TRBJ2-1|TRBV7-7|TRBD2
TGTGCTAGCAGCCCCGGACTAGCGGGAAGAGAGAATGAGCAGTTCTTC
CASSPGLAGRENEQFF
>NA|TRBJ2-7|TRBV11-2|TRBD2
TGTGCCAGCAGCCCCGCTAGCGGGCCCTCCTACGAGCAGTACTTC
CASSPASGPSYEQYF
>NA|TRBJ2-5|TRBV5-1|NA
TGCGCCAGCAGCTTGGGGACGGGATACCAAGAGACCCAGTACTTC
CASSLGTGYQETQYF
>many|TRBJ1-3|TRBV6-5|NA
TGTGCCAGCAGTTACGACTCTGGAAACACCATATATTTT
CASSYDSGNTIYF
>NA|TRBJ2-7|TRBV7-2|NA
TGTGCCAGCAGGCTGAGTACCCACTACGAGCAGTACTTC
CASRLSTHYEQYF
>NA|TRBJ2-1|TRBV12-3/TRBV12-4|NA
TGTGCCAGCAGTTTTTATTTTGAGCAGTTCTTC
CASSFYFEQFF
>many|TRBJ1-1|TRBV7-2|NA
TGTGCCAGCAGCCCCCGAGGAGTCAGCGCTTTCTTT
CASSPRGVSAFF
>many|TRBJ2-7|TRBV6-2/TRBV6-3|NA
TGTGCCAGCGCCTTAGACACCCTCTCCTACGAGCAGTACTTC
CASALDTLSYEQYF
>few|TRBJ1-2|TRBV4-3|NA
TGCGCCAGCAGCCAGTCCGGTGCTGGCTACACCTTC
CASSQSGAGYTF
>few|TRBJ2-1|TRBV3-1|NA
TGTGCCAGCAGCCAAGATCGGTCGCTAGCACCCCTCCTGGTCTTC
CASSQDRSLAPLLVF
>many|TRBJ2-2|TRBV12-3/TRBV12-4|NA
TGTGCCAGCAGTTTTGCAGGGGCCCCCGGGGAGCTGTTTTTT
CASSFAGAPGELFF
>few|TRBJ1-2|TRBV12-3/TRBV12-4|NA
TGTGCCAGCAGCCCTCTAACAAACTATGGCTACACCTTC
CASSPLTNYGYTF
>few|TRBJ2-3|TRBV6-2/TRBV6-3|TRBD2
TGTGCCAGCAGTGCCGAGCGGGGGCGGAGGGATACGCAGTATTTT
CASSAERGRRDTQYF
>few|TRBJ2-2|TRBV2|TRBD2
TGTGCCAGCAGTGATAATCGGGGGGCCGGGGAGCTGTTTTTT
CASSDNRGAGELFF
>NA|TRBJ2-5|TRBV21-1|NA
TGTGCCAGCAGCAAAATTAGGCGGATAGACCAAGAGACCCAGTACTTC
CASSKIRRIDQETQYF